This TCR beta chain is from a study of monozygotic twins with inflammatory bowel disease (dated by TCRdb to the late 2010s). For the wider study: In total, some 30 monozygotic twin pairs made up the full study: 19 Danish pairs, all IBD-discordant, plus nine German pairs, of which four were IBD-concordant and five were IBD-discordant. The search for disease-associated traits relied mainly on comparing IBD patients with their genetically identical healthy co-twins within discordant pairs. Each individual had, on average, about 151 000 unique TCRalpha sequences and 181 000 unique TCRbeta sequences available for analysis.

From each donor, an approximately 2.3 ml peripheral blood sample was drawn into PAXgene tubes and stored at -80 degrees C. Without any T cell sorting, total RNA was extracted from whole blood using the PAXgene blood miRNA kit on an automated QIAcube. Peripheral blood from monozygotic twin pairs concordant or discordant for inflammatory bowel disease was subjected to deep TCRalpha and TCRbeta repertoire profiling with unique molecular barcoding. Smoking habits were recorded for all twin pairs, and individuals were classified as current, former or never smokers. Libraries were built with 5' RACE. The input for every TCR library was around 3,800 ng of total RNA. For each sample, cDNA was synthesized in eight separate reactions using SMARTScribe reverse transcriptase. Unique molecular identifiers containing a 6-nucleotide sample barcode were introduced through template switching during cDNA synthesis. TCRalpha and TCRbeta cDNA was amplified by two nested PCRs of approximately 17 and 9 cycles, with bead purification after each PCR. Before amplification, the cDNA was treated with uracil DNA-glycosylase and purified using the QIAquick PCR purification kit. The second PCR was the step at which Illumina TruSeq-compatible adapters and sample-specific barcodes were added. TapeStation and Qubit were used to check library quality and concentration, and 4 to 6 ng of each library went into the pool. Sequencing of the pooled libraries was done on an Illumina HiSeq2500 single-index Rapid Run using custom sequencing primers and 2 x 100 bp reads. On the authors' methods: UMI-based consensus assembly with MiGEC version 1.2.6 was used to correct PCR and sequencing errors. MiXCR version 2.1.1 was used to carry out V(D)J alignment, clonotype assembly and CDR3 extraction. To normalise gene usage, clonotype sharing and MAIT/NKT TCR abundance, the analysis used the top 1000, 10 000 and 20 000 clonotypes per sample. Diversity was computed as the inverse Simpson index with the vegan R package after downsampling to 27 000 UMIs. Paired Mann-Whitney U tests were applied to discordant twin pairs, and Benjamini-Hochberg correction was used for multiple testing. TCRdb reprocessed the reads, reporting each CDR3 protein sequence once and no DNA. The authors' filters were not applied to this entry. The sample table on file contains more than 300,000 distinct CDR3 sequences. The ten largest make up just over 2.5% of the sample.

CDR1 SNHLY and CDR2 FYNNEI were looked up in the germline V gene. Measured from the cysteine to the phenylalanine, the CDR3 is 15 residues long. No DNA was logged. A note on this clonotype: No cognate antigen has been identified for it.

What the research found in general, with its limitations: The analysis was unable to tell different T cell subtypes apart. The results gave no support for a single strong signal or clonotype linked to IBD. Compared with healthy twins, IBD patients had fewer clonotypes in common with other individuals, a difference most pronounced in patients showing signs of disease activity. Repertoire similarity did not differ between concordant and discordant twins, which could be due to limited statistical power. Because patients were on differing immunosuppressive treatments, the repertoires may have picked up extra background noise and inter-individual variability. IBD patients had lower TCRbeta repertoire diversity, measured by the inverse Simpson index, than their healthy co-twins.

The V and J genes are TRBV2 and TRBJ2-5. What was sequenced was blood. This TCR came from a human donor with ulcerative colitis or Crohn's disease, or a healthy co-twin of an affected twin (not recorded which). The CDR3 in this case is CASSDVAGLLETQYF.